Below are 18 T cell receptor beta chains sequenced from a single sample in a study of cytotoxic CD8 clonotypes in ibrutinib-treated CLL. Method: immunoSEQ multiplex PCR; TCRdb's copy keeps in-frame clones and lacks some. In the table there are over 100,000 clones, 80% to 90% of which are singletons. The material was PBMCs, obtained after 24 months of ibrutinib treatment. The receptors here all came from a human donor with chronic lymphocytic leukemia.

This clone was counted a single time. This chain connects TRBV19 to TRBJ2-1, with 10 bases aligning to TRBD2. Per germline, CDR1 LNHDA and CDR2 SQIVND (reference sequence). V dropped 4 bases and J dropped 10; count of bases not matched to a gene: 7. This CDR3 contains 14 residues. CDR3 protein: CASSTLAGFREQFF. The DNA for the CDR3 is TGTGCCAGTAGTACACTAGCGGGGTTTCGGGAGCAGTTCTTC.

About this clone itself: The junction shows a germline mismatch at one end, possibly a read error. The V call is TRBV7-7, the J call TRBJ2-1, with 10 bases matching TRBD2. Germline CDR1 SSHAT, CDR2 FNYEAQ (reference sequence). The CDR3 totals 14 residues. This chain's CDR3 is CASSLSGRVNEQFF. CDR3 coding DNA: TGTGCTAGCAGCTTAAGCGGGAGGGTCAATGAGCAGTTCTTC.

The chain combines TRBV11-2 with TRBJ2-7, with unresolved D. V lost 1 base to trimming and J lost 1 base, with 11 bases between them. Per germline, CDR1 SGHAT and CDR2 FQNNGV. This CDR3 region has 15 residues. The CDR3 reads CASSLGQNPSYEQYF. The CDR3 nucleotides are TGTGCCAGCAGCTTAGGACAAAATCCGTCCTACGAGCAGTACTTC.

V is TRBV28 and J is TRBJ1-1; 7 bases match TRBD1. The CDR3 covers 12 residues. V lost 6 bases, J lost 5 bases, and 3 bases stayed unmatched. Germline CDR1 is MDHEN and CDR2 is SYDVKM. CDR3 loop: CASRSGGTEAFF. CDR3 coding DNA: TGTGCCAGCAGGTCAGGGGGTACTGAAGCTTTCTTT. Full variable domain (remainder filled in from reference TRBV28 and TRBJ1-1): DVKVTQSSRYLVKRTGEKVFLECVQDMDHENMFWYRQDPGLGLRLIYFSYDVKMKEKGDIPEGYSVSREKKERFSLILESASTNQTSMYLCASRSGGTEAFFGQGTRLTVV.

The rearrangement uses TRBV10-3 and TRBJ1-2; TRBD1 might be the D (6 bases). CDR1 is ENHRY, CDR2 SYGVKD, per germline. The CDR3 has 14 amino acids. The V end was cut by 7 bases, the J end by 2 bases, with 14 bases between. The CDR3 protein is CAITGGGRNYGYTF. The CDR3 bases are TGTGCCATCACGGGGGGCGGAAGGAACTATGGCTACACCTTC.

This chain joins TRBV11-3 and TRBJ2-2; 7 nucleotides agree with TRBD1. This CDR3 spans 15 amino acids. Per the germline V gene, CDR1 is SGHNT and CDR2 is YENEEA. With V trimmed by 4 bases and J by 5 bases, 7 bases remained unmatched. Here the CDR3 reads CASSSLQGRTGELFF. The CDR3 DNA reads as TGTGCCAGCAGCTCCCTACAGGGGCGAACCGGGGAGCTGTTTTTT.

The rearrangement uses TRBV30 and TRBJ2-7; no clear D. The V end lost 3 bases, the J end lost 3 bases, and 6 bases lay between the germline ends. The germline CDR1 and CDR2 sequences are GTSNPN and SVGIG (reference sequence). The CDR3 is made up of 11 amino acids. The DNA of the CDR3 is TGTGCCTGGAGCCGAGGCTACGAGCAGTACTTC. Its protein is CAWSRGYEQYF.

The chain employs TRBV10-3 and TRBJ1-5, with TRBD1 as a possible D gene (5 bases). From germline, CDR1 is ENHRY and CDR2 SYGVKD. Deletions cut 0 bases from V and 2 bases from J, with 14 bases between. The length of the CDR3 is 17 residues. CDR3 bases: TGTGCCATCAGTGAGTCGAGTGGGGCTGGGGGCAATCAGCCCCAGCATTTT. As protein: CAISESSGAGGNQPQHF.

V and J are TRBV5-1 and TRBJ1-1; 10 nucleotides align to TRBD1. V was clipped by 4 bases and J by 0 bases; unmatched bases: 6. The V gene's germline CDR1 is SGHRS and CDR2 YFSETQ. This CDR3 contains 16 residues. The CDR3 coding sequence is TGCGCCAGCAGCCCGAGACAGGGGGCAATGAACACTGAAGCTTTCTTT. Its protein is CASSPRQGAMNTEAFF.

This clone was seen a handful of times. The chain uses TRBV5-1 and TRBJ1-2; TRBD1 matches at 7 bases. The germline CDR1 and CDR2 sequences are SGHRS and YFSETQ. J gave up 4 bases and V 4 bases, and 4 bases lay outside the gene matches. This CDR3 spans 13 amino acids. CDR3 DNA sequence: TGCGCCAGCAGCCCGGGACAGCCCTATGGCTACACCTTC. It encodes CASSPGQPYGYTF. Together with reference TRBV5-1 and TRBJ1-2, the CDR3 gives the full variable domain: KAGVTQTPRYLIKTRGQQVTLSCSPISGHRSVSWYQQTPGQGLQFLFEYFSETQRNKGNFPGRFSGRQFSNSRSEMNVSTLELGDSALYLCASSPGQPYGYTFGSGTRLTVV.

The chain joins TRBV27 to TRBJ2-7; 9 nucleotides line up with TRBD1. The length of the CDR3 is 15 residues. The germline CDR1 and CDR2 sequences are MNHEY and SMNVEV (reference sequence). The V and J ends lost 5 bases and 2 bases, in that order; junction bases with no gene match: 7. The CDR3 DNA follows: TGTGCCAGCAGTCCCAGACAGGGGGACGCCTACGAGCAGTACTTC. Translated, it gives CASSPRQGDAYEQYF.

The chain joins TRBV28 to TRBJ2-2; maybe TRBD2 (5 bases). Trimming cost V 1 base and J 1 base, with 7 bases left between them. The CDR3 is 15 residues long. Germline-derived CDR1 and CDR2 are MDHEN and SYDVKM. CDR3 bases: TGTGCCAGCAGTTTATCCAGCGGGAACACCGGGGAGCTGTTTTTT. It yields the protein CASSLSSGNTGELFF.

The rearrangement uses TRBV4-1 and TRBJ2-1; no firm D call. V was cut by 5 bases and J by 5 bases, with 4 bases left in between. There are 11 residues in the CDR3. Looked up from germline, CDR1 is MGHRA and CDR2 is YSYEKL. The CDR3 reads CASSYHNEQFF. The DNA for the CDR3 is TGCGCCAGCAGCTACCACAATGAGCAGTTCTTC.

This chain uses TRBV19 with TRBJ1-5; D is ambiguous. The germline V gene encodes CDR1 LNHDA and CDR2 SQIVND (reference sequence). The CDR3 consists of 14 residues. V was pared by 5 bases and J by 4 bases, with 12 bases between. CDR3 sequence reads: CASSERAQNQPQHF. The CDR3 bases are TGTGCCAGTAGTGAAAGGGCCCAGAATCAGCCCCAGCATTTT.

CDR3 sequence (DNA): TGCAGCGTTACGGGACAGCGATCGTTCGGGGAGCTGTTTTTT. This translates into CSVTGQRSFGELFF. V and J are TRBV29-1 and TRBJ2-2, with 7 positions matching TRBD1. V gave up 5 bases and J gave up 7 bases; unmatched junction bases: 10. The germline V gene has CDR1 SQVTM and CDR2 ANQGSEA. The CDR3 covers 14 residues.

The CDR3 is CATGTGATSGNTIYF. CDR3 nucleotides: TGTGCCACCGGGACAGGGGCGACTTCTGGAAACACCATATATTTT. The chain has TRBV10-3 and TRBJ1-3; 10 nucleotides agree with TRBD1. Germline-derived CDR1 and CDR2 are ENHRY and SYGVKD. J was trimmed by 1 base and V by 10 bases; bases with no gene match: 7. The CDR3 length is 15 residues.

This clone was found a few times. The rearrangement links TRBV27 to TRBJ2-7, with 8 bases fitting TRBD2. With 7 bases clipped from V and 1 base from J, the junction kept 6 bases outside the gene matches. Germline CDR1 MNHEY, CDR2 SMNVEV (reference sequence). CDR3 size: 14 residues. For the CDR3, the DNA is TGTGCCAGCATGTTGACTAGCGTATCCTACGAGCAGTACTTC. This translates into CASMLTSVSYEQYF.

This clone was seen many times. The chain joins TRBV18 to TRBJ1-2; D perhaps matches TRBD1 (5 bases). The CDR3 has 13 amino acids. Germline loops: CDR1 KGHSH, CDR2 LQKENI. Between the trimmed V and J ends, which lost 6 bases and 5 bases, there was a span of 13 bases. Here the CDR3 DNA reads TGTGCCAGCTCCGGCGGGGGGATTTATGGCTACACCTTC. It yields the protein CASSGGGIYGYTF.